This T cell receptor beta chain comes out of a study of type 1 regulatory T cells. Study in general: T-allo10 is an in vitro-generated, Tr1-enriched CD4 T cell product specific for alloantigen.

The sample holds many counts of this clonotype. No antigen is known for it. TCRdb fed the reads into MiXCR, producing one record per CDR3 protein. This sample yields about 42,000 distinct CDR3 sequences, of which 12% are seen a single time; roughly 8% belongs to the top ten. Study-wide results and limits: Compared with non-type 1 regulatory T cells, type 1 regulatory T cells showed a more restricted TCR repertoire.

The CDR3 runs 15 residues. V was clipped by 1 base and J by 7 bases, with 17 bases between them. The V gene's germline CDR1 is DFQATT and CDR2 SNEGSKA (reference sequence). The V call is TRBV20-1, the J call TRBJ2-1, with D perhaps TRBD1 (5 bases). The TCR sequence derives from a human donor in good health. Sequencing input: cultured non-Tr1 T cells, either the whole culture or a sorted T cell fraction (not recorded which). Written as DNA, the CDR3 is TGCAGTGCTAGAGCAGGGTCTTTTATTAGGAATGAGCAGTTCTTC. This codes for CSARAGSFIRNEQFF.